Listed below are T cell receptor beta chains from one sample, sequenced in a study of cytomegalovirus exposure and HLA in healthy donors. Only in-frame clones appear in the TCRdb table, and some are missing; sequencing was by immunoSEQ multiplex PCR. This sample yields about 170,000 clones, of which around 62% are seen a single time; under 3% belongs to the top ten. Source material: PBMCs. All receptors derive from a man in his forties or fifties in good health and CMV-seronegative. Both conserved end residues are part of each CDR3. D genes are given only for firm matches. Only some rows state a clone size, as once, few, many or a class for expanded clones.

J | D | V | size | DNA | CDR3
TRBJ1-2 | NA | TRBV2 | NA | TGTGCCAGCAGCCTCCCAACAGGGATGAGAAATGGCTACACCTTC | CASSLPTGMRNGYTF
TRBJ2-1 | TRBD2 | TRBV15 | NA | TGTGCCACCAGCTTTAGGACTAGCTCCTACAATGAGCAGTTCTTC | CATSFRTSSYNEQFF
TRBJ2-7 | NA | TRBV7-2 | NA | TGTGCCAGCAGCCAGGATCGGGGAGCCACCTACGAGCAGTACTTC | CASSQDRGATYEQYF
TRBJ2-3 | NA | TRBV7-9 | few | TGTGCCAGCAGCACCAGGGGCACAGATACGCAGTATTTT | CASSTRGTDTQYF
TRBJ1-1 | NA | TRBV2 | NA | TGTGCCAGCAGTGACGGCAGGTTGAACACTGAAGCTTTCTTT | CASSDGRLNTEAFF
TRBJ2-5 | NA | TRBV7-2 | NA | TGTGCCAGCAGCCTTCGGGGGGCCCCGGGAGAGACCCAGTACTTC | CASSLRGAPGETQYF
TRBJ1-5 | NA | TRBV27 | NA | TGTGCCAGCAGTTTATTTACAGATGGTCAGCCCCAGCATTTT | CASSLFTDGQPQHF
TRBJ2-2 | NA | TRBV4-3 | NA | TGCGCCAGCAGCCAAGAAGGAAGGAGCGCCGGGGAGCTGTTTTTT | CASSQEGRSAGELFF
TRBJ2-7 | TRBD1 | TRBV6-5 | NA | TGTGCCAGCAGGCCGGGACAGGGGATATACGAGCAGTACTTC | CASRPGQGIYEQYF
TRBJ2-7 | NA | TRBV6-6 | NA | TGTGCCAGCAGTTGGGGGGGGGCCGCCAATTCCTACGAGCAGTACTTC | CASSWGGAANSYEQYF
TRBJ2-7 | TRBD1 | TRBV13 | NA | TGTGCCAGCAGCCGACAACCCGGACAGGGGTCGTCCTACGAGCAGTACTTC | CASSRQPGQGSSYEQYF
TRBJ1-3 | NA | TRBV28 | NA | TGTGCCAGCTTAGACAGGACGACACGAAACACCATATATTTT | CASLDRTTRNTIYF
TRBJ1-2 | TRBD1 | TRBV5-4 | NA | TGTGCCAGCAGCTTGGGGGGGGGACAGGGGGACTATGGCTACACCTTC | CASSLGGGQGDYGYTF
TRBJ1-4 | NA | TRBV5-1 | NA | TGCGCCAGCAGCTTTGGGGGCGAGCCAAATGAAAAACTGTTTTTT | CASSFGGEPNEKLFF
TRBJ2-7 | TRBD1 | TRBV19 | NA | TGTGCCAGTAGTATATATGGACAGGGGATCTACGAGCAGTACTTC | CASSIYGQGIYEQYF
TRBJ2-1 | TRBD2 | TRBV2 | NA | TGTGCCAGCAGGCGGACTAGCGGGGGAGGCTACAATGAGCAGTTCTTC | CASRRTSGGGYNEQFF
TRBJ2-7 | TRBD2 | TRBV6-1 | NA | TGTGCTAACTCTCAGGGACTAGCGGAGACCTACGAGCAGTACTTC | CANSQGLAETYEQYF
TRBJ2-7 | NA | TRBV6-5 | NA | TGTGCCAGCAGCACCGAACAGGGTTTCTGGGAGCAGTACTTC | CASSTEQGFWEQYF
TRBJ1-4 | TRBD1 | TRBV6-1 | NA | TGTGCCAGCAGATCTGGGGGGACAGGGGAAGAAAAACTGTTTTTT | CASRSGGTGEEKLFF
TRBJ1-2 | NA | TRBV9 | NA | TGTGCCAGCAGCGTAGAGAGGGTCCCCACGAAATTC | CASSVERVPTKF
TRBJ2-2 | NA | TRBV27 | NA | TGTGCCAGCAGTTTACAATTGAACACCGGGGAGCTGTTTTTT | CASSLQLNTGELFF
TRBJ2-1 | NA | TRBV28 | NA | TGTGCCAGCAGTCCCCCGAAAGGGGGCTCCTACAATGAGCAGTTCTTC | CASSPPKGGSYNEQFF
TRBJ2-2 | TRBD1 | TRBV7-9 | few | TGTGCCAGCAGCTCAGGAATGGGACAGGGGAACACCGGGGAGCTGTTTTTT | CASSSGMGQGNTGELFF
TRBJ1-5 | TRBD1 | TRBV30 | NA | TGTGCCTGGAGTGTACGGTTAGCAGGGGGCTTTGGTCAGCCCCAGCATTTT | CAWSVRLAGGFGQPQHF